A single sample is the source of the 6 T cell receptor beta chains below, sequenced in a study of blood T cell repertoires in COVID-19. Profiled with immunoSEQ multiplex PCR; TCRdb holds only in-frame clones, not every one. The sample includes 200,000 to 250,000 clones, 65% to 90% of them seen just once. Sequencing was done on a sample of peripheral blood. The origin of the receptors is an older woman with COVID-19, enrolled during active disease.

The gene calls are TRBV7-2 and TRBJ2-5; tentative D call: TRBD1 (7 bases). The CDR3 is made up of 16 amino acids. Per germline, CDR1 SGHTA and CDR2 FQGNSA. Between the trimmed V and J ends, which lost 4 bases and 2 bases, there was a span of 17 bases. CDR3 DNA: TGTGCCAGCAGCTCCTGGCAGGGGGGTCGGCAAGAGACCCAGTACTTC. This translates into CASSSWQGGRQETQYF.

This clone was seen a single time. The genes are TRBV6-2 or TRBV6-3 and TRBJ2-7, with TRBD2 matching over 8 bases. Germline lookup yields CDR1 MNHEY and CDR2 SVGEGT. V lost 6 bases, J lost 1 base, and 8 bases stayed unmatched. The CDR3 contains 15 residues. The CDR3 DNA sequence: TGTGCCAGCAGCCCGGGAGGGCCGCCGTCCTACGAGCAGTACTTC. This encodes CASSPGGPPSYEQYF.

The chain recombines TRBV18 with TRBJ1-2; TRBD1 matches at 8 bases. The length of the CDR3 is 14 residues. With 5 bases clipped from V and 8 bases from J, the junction kept 10 bases outside the gene matches. The germline V gene has CDR1 KGHSH and CDR2 LQKENI. The CDR3 nucleotides are TGTGCCAGCTCAACCCGACAGGGGACGGAAGGCTACACCTTC. As protein: CASSTRQGTEGYTF.

The chain recombines TRBV7-9 with TRBJ1-1, with 9 bases identical to TRBD1. With V trimmed by 1 base and J by 7 bases, 7 bases remained unmatched. CDR1 is SEHNR and CDR2 is FQNEAQ in the germline V gene (reference sequence). The CDR3 extends over 15 amino acids. CDR3 in amino acids: CASSLGRDRALEAFF. CDR3 coding DNA: TGTGCCAGCAGCTTAGGGAGGGACAGGGCCCTTGAAGCTTTCTTT. Variable domain in full (rest from reference TRBV7-9 and TRBJ1-1): DTGVSQNPRHKITKRGQNVTFRCDPISEHNRLYWYRQTLGQGPEFLTYFQNEAQLEKSRLLSDRFSAERPKGSFSTLEIQRTEQGDSAMYLCASSLGRDRALEAFFGQGTRLTVV.

The V gene is TRBV7-8, the J gene TRBJ1-1; D might be TRBD1 (6 bases). The V and J ends lost 9 bases and 3 bases respectively, with 23 bases between them. The CDR3 totals 16 residues. CDR1 is SGHVS, CDR2 FQNEAQ, per germline. In DNA form, the CDR3 reads TGTGCCAGTCCCGGAGCCAGGGGACCTTTGGACACTGAAGCTTTCTTT. This codes for CASPGARGPLDTEAFF.

The J gene is TRBJ1-5, the V gene TRBV7-2, with TRBD1 as a possible D gene (6 bases). The V gene lost 4 bases and the J gene lost 4 bases, with 17 bases spanning the gap. There are 16 residues in the CDR3. Germline CDR1 is SGHTA and CDR2 is FQGNSA. CDR3 nucleotides: TGTGCCAGCAGCTGGGGGGGCCGGGACCTGAATCAGCCCCAGCATTTT. Its protein product is CASSWGGRDLNQPQHF.